This TCR beta chain was identified in a study of blood T cell repertoires in COVID-19 (dated by TCRdb to the early 2020s). For context, the study as a whole: Samples covering the acute and convalescent phases of COVID-19 were provided by collaborators in the United States, Italy and Spain. Deeply sampled blood TCRbeta repertoires from subjects exposed to, actively infected with, or recovered from COVID-19 were included in the dataset. Sample metadata almost always included a de-identified subject ID, COVID-19 status, age in years and sex. Where HLA class I and class II types were available, the types were taken from metadata supplied by the sample provider, not from assay-based typing. The prospective study material was composed of cDNA or gDNA derived from T cells, B-cell-depleted T cells, or PBMCs. The repertoires were released in a freely available public database meant as a resource for research on the immune response to SARS-CoV-2. The samples were drawn from the first 160 participants of the ongoing ImmuneRACE study and from 1,254 subjects provided by 6 global collaborators. Beyond this particular receptor, the publication reports: How much clinical and demographic metadata was included differed by source and by participant, and the metadata was provided uncurated.

Measured from the cysteine to the phenylalanine, the CDR3 is 14 residues long. CDR3 DNA only is kept here, 42 bases in frame from base 1. Sequences SGHRS (CDR1) and YFSETQ (CDR2) are obtained from the germline V gene. V loses 1 base of germline sequence and J loses 5 bases, and the interval between the two ends is 12 bases. Whole blood was collected in K2EDTA tubes by collaborating institutions according to the institutions' own protocols. Collaborator samples were shipped for TCRbeta analysis as frozen whole blood, isolated PBMCs, or DNA extracted from either sample type. About this clone: Its antigen is currently not known. No base quality values were provided; no much bigger clone lies one nucleotide off.

TCRbeta CDR3 regions were amplified from genomic DNA by means of the immunoSEQ Assay, a bias-controlled multiplex PCR. Concerning the study's data processing: Within the assay, amplification of reference gene primers was used to estimate how many nucleated cells each sample contained. To quantify the absolute abundance of each unique TCRbeta CDR3 rearrangement, sequence reads were collapsed and filtered. Productive Simpson clonality was computed per sample as the square root of Simpson's diversity index over productive rearrangements. TCRdb obtained this table from immuneACCESS and retained in-frame rearrangements with V and J assigned. These tables miss some clones; where compared with another copy, unresolved V genes account for less than half of the shortfall, and the remainder is unexplained. The D gene and trimming were derived from the DNA, and the V and J assignments and clone size from that table. In all, the sample holds about 80,000 clones, and around 91% of those were seen once. Approximately 12% of the sample comes from the top ten.

This receptor was obtained from a man aged 70 or older with active or convalescent COVID-19. Sequencing was done on a sample of peripheral blood. Recombination connected TRBV5-1 to TRBJ1-1; TRBD1 could be the D gene, as 5 bases match. The CDR3 protein is CASSLFGAGTEAFF. The sequenced DNA: TGCGCCAGCAGCTTGTTCGGGGCGGGGACTGAAGCTTTCTTT.